The clone carrying this T cell receptor (beta chain) was detected many times. These data originate in a study of T cells in Graves' hyperthyroidism and ophthalmopathy. V was pared by 5 bases and J by 4 bases, with 17 bases between. CDR1 and CDR2 (germline): SGHAT, FQNNGV. The CDR3 loop spans 15 amino acids. Amplification yielded TCR beta CDR3 regions, with RNA transcripts as the source. TCR CDR3 regions were first amplified by RT-PCR with HTBI primers. TCRdb re-derived calls from the multiplex PCR reads in MiXCR, one entry per CDR3 protein. The sample includes roughly 520,000 distinct CDR3 sequences, around a quarter of them seen just once.

The sequencing input was blood. This chain connects TRBV11-2 to TRBJ1-2; a weak D match, TRBD1 (5 bases). The TCR was taken from a woman in her twenties or thirties with Graves' ophthalmopathy. The CDR3 loop is CASSQGARTLYGYTF. For the CDR3, the DNA is TGTGCCAGCAGCCAGGGTGCCAGGACCCTCTATGGCTACACCTTC. The variable domain in full, completed from reference TRBV11-2 and TRBJ1-2, reads EAGVAQSPRYKIIEKRQSVAFWCNPISGHATLYWYQQILGQGPKLLIQFQNNGVVDDSQLPKDRFSAERLKGVDSTLKIQPAKLEDSAVYLCASSQGARTLYGYTFGSGTRLTVV.